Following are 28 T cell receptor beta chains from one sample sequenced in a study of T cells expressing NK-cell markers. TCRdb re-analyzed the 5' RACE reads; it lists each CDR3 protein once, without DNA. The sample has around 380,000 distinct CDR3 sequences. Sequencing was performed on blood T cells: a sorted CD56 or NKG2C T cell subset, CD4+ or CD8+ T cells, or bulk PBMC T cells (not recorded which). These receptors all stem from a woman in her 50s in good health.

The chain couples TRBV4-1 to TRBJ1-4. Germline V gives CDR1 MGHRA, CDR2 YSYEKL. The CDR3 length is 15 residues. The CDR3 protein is CASSQVRTSREKLFF.

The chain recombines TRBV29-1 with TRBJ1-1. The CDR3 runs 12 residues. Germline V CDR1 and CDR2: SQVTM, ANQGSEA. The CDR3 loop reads CSVGIPNTEAFF.

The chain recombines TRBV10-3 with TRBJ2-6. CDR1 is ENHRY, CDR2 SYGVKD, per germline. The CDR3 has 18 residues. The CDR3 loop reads CAISVIKAGGAGANVLTF.

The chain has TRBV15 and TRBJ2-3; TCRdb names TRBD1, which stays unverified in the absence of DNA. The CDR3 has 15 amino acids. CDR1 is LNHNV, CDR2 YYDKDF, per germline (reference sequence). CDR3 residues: CATSRAGLITDTQYF.

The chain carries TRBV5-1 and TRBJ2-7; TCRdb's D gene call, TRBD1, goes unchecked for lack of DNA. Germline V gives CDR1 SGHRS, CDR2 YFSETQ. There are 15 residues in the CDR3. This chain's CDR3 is CASSLSDRGLYEQYF. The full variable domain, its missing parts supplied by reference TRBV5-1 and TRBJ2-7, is KAGVTQTPRYLIKTRGQQVTLSCSPISGHRSVSWYQQTPGQGLQFLFEYFSETQRNKGNFPGRFSGRQFSNSRSEMNVSTLELGDSALYLCASSLSDRGLYEQYFGPGTRLTVT.

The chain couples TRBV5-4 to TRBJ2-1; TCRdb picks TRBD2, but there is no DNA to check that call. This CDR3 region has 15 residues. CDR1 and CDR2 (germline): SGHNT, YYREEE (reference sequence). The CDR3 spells CASSLPGLAANEQFF.

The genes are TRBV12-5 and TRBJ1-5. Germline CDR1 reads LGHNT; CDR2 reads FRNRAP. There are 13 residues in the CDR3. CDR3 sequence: CASAPTGNQPQHF.

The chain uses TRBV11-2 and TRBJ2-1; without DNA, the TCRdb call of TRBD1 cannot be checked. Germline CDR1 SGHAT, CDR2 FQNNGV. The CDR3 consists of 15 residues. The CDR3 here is CASRRQGSSYNEQFF. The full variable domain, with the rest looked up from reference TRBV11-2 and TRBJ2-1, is EAGVAQSPRYKIIEKRQSVAFWCNPISGHATLYWYQQILGQGPKLLIQFQNNGVVDDSQLPKDRFSAERLKGVDSTLKIQPAKLEDSAVYLCASRRQGSSYNEQFFGPGTRLTVL.

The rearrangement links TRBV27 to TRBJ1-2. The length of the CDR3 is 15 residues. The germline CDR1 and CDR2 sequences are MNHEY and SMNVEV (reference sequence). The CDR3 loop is CASTPYSPRDHGYTF.

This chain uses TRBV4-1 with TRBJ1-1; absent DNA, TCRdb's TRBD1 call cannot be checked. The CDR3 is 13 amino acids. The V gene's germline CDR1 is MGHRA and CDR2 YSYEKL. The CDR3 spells CASSRLGGTEAFF.

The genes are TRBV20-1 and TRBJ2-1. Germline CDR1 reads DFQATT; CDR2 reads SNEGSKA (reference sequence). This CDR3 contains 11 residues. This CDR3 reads CSVASDNEQFF.

The CDR3 sequence is CASSVSGTKVNEQFF. The V call is TRBV9, the J call TRBJ2-1; the TRBD1 assignment by TCRdb is unverifiable without DNA. The CDR3 contains 15 residues. In germline, CDR1 is SGDLS, CDR2 YYNGEE.

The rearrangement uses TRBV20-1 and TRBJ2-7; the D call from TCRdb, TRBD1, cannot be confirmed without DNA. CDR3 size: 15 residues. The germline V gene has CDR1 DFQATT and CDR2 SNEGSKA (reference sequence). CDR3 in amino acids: CSAGGQDTATYEQYF.

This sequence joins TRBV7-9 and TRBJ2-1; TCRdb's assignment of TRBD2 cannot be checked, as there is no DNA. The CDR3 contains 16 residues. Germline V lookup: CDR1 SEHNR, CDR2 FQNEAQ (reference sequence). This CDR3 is CASSSRTSGRKDEQFF.

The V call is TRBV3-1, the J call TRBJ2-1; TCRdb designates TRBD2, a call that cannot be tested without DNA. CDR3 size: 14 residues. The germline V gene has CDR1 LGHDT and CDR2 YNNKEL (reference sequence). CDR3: CASGTSGSWNEQFF.

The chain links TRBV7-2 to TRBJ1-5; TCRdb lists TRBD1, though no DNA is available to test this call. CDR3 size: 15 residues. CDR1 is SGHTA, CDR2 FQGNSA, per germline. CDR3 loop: CASRADRALNQPQHF. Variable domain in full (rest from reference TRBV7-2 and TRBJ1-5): GAGVSQSPSNKVTEKGKDVELRCDPISGHTALYWYRQSLGQGLEFLIYFQGNSAPDKSGLPSDRFSAERTGGSVSTLTIQRTQQEDSAVYLCASRADRALNQPQHFGDGTRLSIL.

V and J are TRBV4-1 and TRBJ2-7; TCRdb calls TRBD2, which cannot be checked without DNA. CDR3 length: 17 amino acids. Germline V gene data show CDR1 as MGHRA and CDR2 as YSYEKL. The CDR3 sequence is CASSQDTREDWPYEQYF.

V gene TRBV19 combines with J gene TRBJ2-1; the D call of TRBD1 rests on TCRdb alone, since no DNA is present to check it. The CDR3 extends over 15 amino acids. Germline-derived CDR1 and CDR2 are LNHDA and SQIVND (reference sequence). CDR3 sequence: CASSTGGPHTNEQFF.

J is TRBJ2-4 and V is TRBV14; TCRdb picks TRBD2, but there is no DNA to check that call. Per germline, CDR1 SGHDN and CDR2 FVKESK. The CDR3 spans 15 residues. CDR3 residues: CASSQLAGFENIQYF.

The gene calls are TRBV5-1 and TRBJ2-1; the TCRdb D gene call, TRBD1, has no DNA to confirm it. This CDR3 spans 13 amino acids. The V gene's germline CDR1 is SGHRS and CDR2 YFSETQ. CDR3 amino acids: CASSLESRPEQFF.

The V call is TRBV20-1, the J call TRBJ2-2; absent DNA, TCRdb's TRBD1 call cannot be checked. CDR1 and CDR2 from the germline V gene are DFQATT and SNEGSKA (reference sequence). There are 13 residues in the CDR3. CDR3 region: CSAGTGGTGELFF.

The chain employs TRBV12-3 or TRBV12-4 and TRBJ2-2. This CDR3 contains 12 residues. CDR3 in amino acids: CASRPITGELFF.

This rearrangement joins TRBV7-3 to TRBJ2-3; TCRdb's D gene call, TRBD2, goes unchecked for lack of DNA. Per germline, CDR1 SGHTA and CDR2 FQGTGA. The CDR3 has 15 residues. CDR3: CASSARGGRSDTQYF.

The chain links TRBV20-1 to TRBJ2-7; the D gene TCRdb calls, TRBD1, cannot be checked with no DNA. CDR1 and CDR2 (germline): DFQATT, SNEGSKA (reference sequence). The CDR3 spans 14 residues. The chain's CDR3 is CSARDGWGSSEQYF.

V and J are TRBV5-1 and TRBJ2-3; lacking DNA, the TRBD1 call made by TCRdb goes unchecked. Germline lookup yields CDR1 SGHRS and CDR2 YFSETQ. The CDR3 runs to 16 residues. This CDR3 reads CASSLERPGSTDTQYF.

CDR3 in amino acids: CASSLAGDIREKLFF. V and J are TRBV5-1 and TRBJ1-4; TCRdb gives TRBD1 as the D gene, but with no DNA this cannot be confirmed. The germline CDR1 and CDR2 sequences are SGHRS and YFSETQ. The CDR3 sequence is 15 residues long.

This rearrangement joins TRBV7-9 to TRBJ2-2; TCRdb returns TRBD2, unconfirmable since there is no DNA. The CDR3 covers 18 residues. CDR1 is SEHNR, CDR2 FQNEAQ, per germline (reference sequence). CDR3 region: CASSSGTSGRKDTGELFF.

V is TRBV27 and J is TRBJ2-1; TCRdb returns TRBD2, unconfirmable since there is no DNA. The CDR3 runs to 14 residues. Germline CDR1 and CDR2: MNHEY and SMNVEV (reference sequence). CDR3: CASKASGEGLEQFF.